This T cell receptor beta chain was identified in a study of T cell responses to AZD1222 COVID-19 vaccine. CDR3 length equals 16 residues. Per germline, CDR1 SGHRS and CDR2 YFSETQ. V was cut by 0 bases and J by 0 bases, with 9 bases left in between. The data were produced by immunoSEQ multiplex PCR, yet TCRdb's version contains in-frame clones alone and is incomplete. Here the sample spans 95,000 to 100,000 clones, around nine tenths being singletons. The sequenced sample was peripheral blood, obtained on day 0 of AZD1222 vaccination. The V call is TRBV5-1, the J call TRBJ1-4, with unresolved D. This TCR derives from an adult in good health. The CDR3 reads CASSLATLATNEKLFF. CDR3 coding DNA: TGCGCCAGCAGCTTGGCGACCCTTGCAACTAATGAAAAACTGTTTTTT.